This entry concerns a single T cell receptor beta chain. The entry originates in a study of blood T cell repertoires in COVID-19. After removal of 10 bases from V and 0 bases from J, the junction contained 5 bases not matched to a gene. This CDR3 spans 13 amino acids. Data came from immunoSEQ multiplex PCR; TCRdb stores just in-frame clones and leaves some out. In the table there are 380,000 or so clones, over 75% of which are singletons. This clonotype originated in a man younger than 45 who had recovered from COVID-19. The chain uses TRBV12-3 or TRBV12-4 and TRBJ2-7, with 8 positions matching TRBD2. Source material: PBMCs or T cells enriched from blood (not recorded which). The CDR3 region is CATRGGGSYEQYF. CDR3 bases: TGTGCCACCCGGGGGGGAGGCTCCTACGAGCAGTACTTC.